The present TCR beta chain was sequenced within a study of blood T cell repertoires in COVID-19. Study as a whole: Acute-phase and convalescent COVID-19 samples originated in the United States, Italy and Spain. From T cells, B-cell-depleted T cells, or PBMCs came the material, which was cDNA or gDNA.

The ends were cut back, 0 bases at V and 4 bases at J, with 9 bases in the middle. The germline gives CDR1 KGHSY, CDR2 FQNENV. CDR3 length: 14 residues. How the authors handled the data: How many nucleated cells were present was estimated from reference gene primer amplification. Profiled with immunoSEQ multiplex PCR; TCRdb holds only in-frame clones, not every one. V, J and clone size reflect that table, while D and trimming were determined from the DNA. The sample shows tens of thousands of clones, roughly four fifths of them seen only once. This chain connects TRBV16 to TRBJ1-2; no clear D gene. The sequence was obtained from a woman aged 60-75 years with acute or convalescent COVID-19. Sample: peripheral blood. DNA for the CDR3: TGTGCCAGCAGCCAATCGTTCCCGTTCTATGGCTACACCTTC. This encodes CASSQSFPFYGYTF.